These 15 T cell receptor beta chains were sequenced from one sample in a study of tumor-infiltrating lymphocytes in primary liver carcinoma. DNA and RNA were both co-extracted from 20-30 mg of bulk tissue that had not been sorted. From 500 ng of total RNA, TCR beta-specific cDNA was reverse-transcribed using a constant-region primer. A slightly modified ARM-PCR protocol with three nested multiplex PCR rounds produced these TCR beta libraries. Forward primers for TRBV1-TRBV30 and a C-beta reverse primer served the first two PCR rounds, at around 9 cycles each. TCRdb reprocessed the multiplex PCR reads via MiXCR and lists one record per CDR3 protein. Found here are about 75,000 distinct CDR3 sequences, roughly two thirds of them singletons; the top ten hold about 26%. The material sequenced was tumor-adjacent normal liver tissue. Receptors originate from a man aged 40-49 years with primary liver carcinoma and hepatitis B virus infection.

In the case of this clonotype: A much bigger clone sits one base away, suggesting this may be a read error. The chain carries TRBV7-9 and TRBJ2-7; no clear D. The CDR3 length is 13 residues. CDR1 is SEHNR and CDR2 is FQNEAQ in the germline V gene (reference sequence). The CDR3 DNA reads as TGTGTCAGCAGCCCCGCACGGTCCTACGAGCAGTACTTC. Protein sequence: CVSSPARSYEQYF. Together with reference TRBV7-9 and TRBJ2-7, the CDR3 gives the full variable domain: DTGVSQNPRHKITKRGQNVTFRCDPISEHNRLYWYRQTLGQGPEFLTYFQNEAQLEKSRLLSDRFSAERPKGSFSTLEIQRTEQGDSAMYLCVSSPARSYEQYFGPGTRLTVT.

As concerns this clonotype: A single base separates this from a much larger clone, so it may be a read error. The chain links TRBV14 to TRBJ2-1; 9 bases fit TRBD1. Looked up from germline, CDR1 is SGHDN and CDR2 is FVKESK. CDR3 length: 16 residues. The DNA for the CDR3 is TGTGTCAGCAGTCGTCGACAGGGGGGCCGGTTAAATGAGCAGTTCTTC. Translated: CVSSRRQGGRLNEQFF.

Worth noting for this clonotype: One end of the junction fails to match germline, which may point to a read error. The chain uses TRBV4-1 and TRBJ2-2; 9 bases match TRBD1. Germline-derived CDR1 and CDR2 are MGHRA and YSYEKL. This CDR3 is 16 amino acids long. The CDR3: CASSLGGTGNIGEPFF. DNA for the CDR3: TGCGCCAGCAGCCTGGGAGGGACAGGGAACATCGGGGAGCCGTTTTTT.

J is TRBJ2-7 and V is TRBV6-1; tentatively, D is TRBD1 (6 bases). The CDR3 consists of 14 residues. Germline values: CDR1 MNHNS, CDR2 SASEGT. Trimming removed 1 base at V and 9 bases at J, with 16 bases between. The CDR3 region has the DNA TGTGCCAGCAGTGAAGGGGGGCAGGAGGACGGGCAGTACTTC. This gives the protein CASSEGGQEDGQYF.

Regarding this clonotype: This sequence may be a read error, since a much larger clone differs from it by one base. J is TRBJ2-7 and V is TRBV5-1; D is perhaps TRBD2 (5 bases). The CDR3 is 13 residues long. Germline CDR1 reads SGHRS; CDR2 reads YFSETQ. The CDR3 DNA reads TGCTCCAGCAGCTTGGCGGGCTCCTACGAGCAGTACTTC. This translates into CSSSLAGSYEQYF.

This clonotype was recorded only once. This clone may be a read error of a much larger clone one base away. This chain links TRBV11-2 with TRBJ1-2; tentative D call: TRBD1 (6 bases). The CDR3 spans 14 residues. In germline, CDR1 is SGHAT, CDR2 FQNNGV. The CDR3 sequence is CASSLAGQSNGYTF. The CDR3 DNA follows: TGCGCCAGCAGCTTAGCCGGACAGAGTAATGGCTACACCTTC. The whole variable domain, filled in from reference TRBV11-2 and TRBJ1-2, reads EAGVAQSPRYKIIEKRQSVAFWCNPISGHATLYWYQQILGQGPKLLIQFQNNGVVDDSQLPKDRFSAERLKGVDSTLKIQPAKLEDSAVYLCASSLAGQSNGYTFGSGTRLTVV.

This clonotype has a handful of counts. The chain carries TRBV6-6 and TRBJ2-7; 11 bases agree with TRBD2. The junction had 6 bases not matched to a gene; V was cut back by 5 bases and J by 6 bases. The germline V gene encodes CDR1 MNHNY and CDR2 SVGAGI (reference sequence). This CDR3 is built from 14 residues. The CDR3 sequence is CASSPPTSGIEQYF. Written as DNA, the CDR3 is TGTGCCAGCAGTCCCCCGACTAGCGGGATCGAGCAGTACTTC.

On this clonotype itself: Here the CDR3 omits its conserved ending phenylalanine or tryptophan, so a read error is the likely source. The chain carries TRBV28 and TRBJ2-7; 11 positions agree with TRBD2. The germline gives CDR1 MDHEN, CDR2 SYDVKM. The CDR3 spans 14 residues. In DNA, the CDR3 is TGTGCCGGCAGTTTTCTAGCGGGGGGCTACGAGCAGTACTTA. Amino acid sequence: CAGSFLAGGYEQYL.

In the case of this clonotype: At one end the junction does not follow the germline gene, possibly because of a read error. The gene calls are TRBV30 and TRBJ2-7, with D possibly being TRBD1 (5 bases). The CDR3 runs to 13 residues. Looked up from germline, CDR1 is GTSNPN and CDR2 is SVGIG (reference sequence). The chain's CDR3 is CAWSLGRVYEQYF. The CDR3, as DNA: TGTGCCTGGAGTTTAGGCAGGGTCTACGAGCAGTATTTC.

The V gene is TRBV11-2, the J gene TRBJ2-5, with TRBD2 identical over 7 bases. CDR3 length: 11 residues. Losses at the gene ends were 9 bases for V and 5 bases for J; bases not matched to a gene: 3. Germline V gene lookup returns CDR1 SGHAT and CDR2 FQNNGV. CDR3 DNA sequence: TGTGCCAGTAGGCGGGGGGAGACCCAGTACTTC. Its protein product is CASRRGETQYF.

About this clonotype: The junction shows a germline mismatch at one end, possibly a read error. This chain links TRBV4-2 with TRBJ2-6, with TRBD1 matching 10 bases. The CDR3 runs to 18 residues. Germline CDR1 and CDR2: LGHNA and YNFKEQ. DNA for the CDR3: TGTGTCAGCAGCCAAGAGACAGGGGGCATTACCGGGGCCAACATCCTGACTTTC. Protein: CVSSQETGGITGANILTF.

The V gene is TRBV2, the J gene TRBJ2-5, with D maybe TRBD1 (6 bases). This CDR3 has 16 amino acids. In germline, CDR1 is SNHLY, CDR2 FYNNEI. Between the trimmed V and J ends, which lost 4 bases and 7 bases, there was a span of 22 bases. The CDR3 nucleotides are TGTGCCAGCAGTGCCTTACAGGGTATACCATTCGGGACCCAGTACTTC. This gives the protein CASSALQGIPFGTQYF.

This clonotype was observed a few times. A much larger clone lies a single base off, so this may be a read error. This sequence joins TRBV7-8 and TRBJ2-3; 11 bases align to TRBD2. The CDR3 runs 13 residues. CDR1 and CDR2 from the germline V gene are SGHVS and FQNEAQ. CDR3 loop: CTSSLVTSGSWYF. CDR3 coding DNA: TGTACCAGCAGCTTAGTAACTAGCGGGAGTTGGTATTTT.

As regards this clonotype: Since no conserved phenylalanine or tryptophan closes the CDR3, a read error is the likely cause. It is unclear where the CDR3 begins or ends on the DNA, so no DNA is shown, and the CDR3 is as TCRdb lists it. The rearrangement joins TRBV6-5 to TRBJ1-3. The CDR3 comprises 15 residues, both ends counted. CDR1 is MNHEY, CDR2 SVGAGI, per germline. The CDR3 loop is CASSYGRASENTIYL.

Here the CDR3 reads CASSEASRSTEAFF. The CDR3 DNA is TGTGCCAGCAGTGAAGCCTCGAGGAGCACTGAAGCTTTCTTT. V and J are TRBV6-1 and TRBJ1-1; D call uncertain. Germline CDR1 and CDR2: MNHNS and SASEGT. This CDR3 has 14 residues. The germline V and J ends were trimmed by 0 bases and 4 bases, with 9 bases remaining between them.